These T cell receptor beta chains were read from a single sample in a study of control samples from healthy donors and cancer patients. Clones were read by immunoSEQ multiplex PCR, and TCRdb kept only the in-frame ones, dropping some. Altogether approximately 170,000 clones are present, 90% to 95% being singletons, with the ten largest covering more than 1.3%. The sample taken for sequencing was blood. All receptors come from a man younger than 45 in good health. Each CDR3 is given with its conserved first and last residue. D genes are given only for firm matches. Clone size is stated in some rows and not others, as once, few, many or a class when expanded.

V gene,D gene,J gene,clone size,CDR3 protein,CDR3 DNA
TRBV19,TRBD1,TRBJ2-5,-,CASSTPRTGGETQYF,TGTGCCAGTAGTACACCTCGGACAGGAGGAGAGACCCAGTACTTC
TRBV6-5,-,TRBJ2-7,-,CASSFGLGVGEQYF,TGTGCCAGCAGTTTTGGATTGGGGGTGGGCGAGCAGTACTTC
TRBV27,-,TRBJ2-5,-,CASSLRAPETQYF,TGTGCCAGCAGTTTAAGGGCCCCAGAGACCCAGTACTTC
TRBV10-2,-,TRBJ1-5,-,CASGRNQPQHF,TGCGCCTCCGGGAGGAATCAGCCCCAGCATTTT
TRBV6-2/TRBV6-3,TRBD2,TRBJ2-1,-,CASSDPRSGRIGEQFF,TGTGCCAGCAGTGACCCGAGAAGCGGGAGAATAGGTGAGCAGTTCTTC
TRBV15,-,TRBJ1-1,once,CATSRPSNTENTEAFF,TGTGCCACCAGCAGACCTAGTAACACAGAGAACACTGAAGCTTTCTTT
TRBV4-1,TRBD1,TRBJ1-1,-,CASSQVQGAAAEAFF,TGCGCCAGCAGCCAAGTCCAGGGGGCGGCGGCTGAAGCTTTCTTT
TRBV7-6,-,TRBJ2-7,-,CASSLEGAGYEQYF,TGTGCCAGCAGCTTAGAAGGGGCAGGTTACGAGCAGTACTTC
TRBV6-5,TRBD1,TRBJ1-5,few,CASRVPGQGNQPQHF,TGTGCCAGCAGAGTCCCGGGACAGGGGAATCAGCCCCAGCATTTT
TRBV28,-,TRBJ1-1,-,CASSLWDVGAEAFF,TGTGCCAGCAGTTTATGGGACGTCGGAGCAGAAGCTTTCTTT
TRBV7-9,-,TRBJ2-5,few,CASSLMLQETQYF,TGTGCCAGCAGCTTAATGCTGCAAGAGACCCAGTACTTC
TRBV4-1,TRBD1,TRBJ1-2,-,CASSQPPGQGYYGYTF,TGCGCCAGCAGCCAGCCCCCGGGACAGGGCTACTATGGCTACACCTTC
TRBV19,TRBD1,TRBJ1-4,-,CASRRDRDWEKLFF,TGTGCCAGTAGAAGGGACAGGGATTGGGAAAAACTGTTTTTT
TRBV3-1/TRBV3-2,-,TRBJ2-7,-,CASSQLPPHSSGAYEQYF,TGTGCCAGCAGCCAGCTACCGCCCCACTCATCCGGGGCTTACGAGCAGTACTTC
TRBV19,-,TRBJ1-5,-,CASSMRLTQNQPQHF,TGTGCCAGTAGTATGAGGTTGACGCAAAATCAGCCCCAGCATTTT
TRBV6-5,TRBD1,TRBJ2-7,-,CASSDSGTGGHEQYF,TGTGCCAGCAGTGACTCCGGGACAGGGGGCCACGAGCAGTACTTC
TRBV7-8,-,TRBJ1-6,-,CASSLGVNGLYNSPLHF,TGTGCCAGCAGCTTAGGGGTAAACGGTCTCTATAATTCACCCCTCCACTTT
TRBV5-1,TRBD1,TRBJ1-4,-,CASSPGTGRNEKLFF,TGCGCCAGCAGCCCCGGGACAGGGAGGAACGAAAAACTGTTTTTT
TRBV5-6,-,TRBJ2-7,once,CASSLAWGGQYF,TGTGCCAGCAGCTTGGCCTGGGGCGGGCAGTACTTC
TRBV28,TRBD2,TRBJ2-3,-,CASSLSGSNRDTQYF,TGTGCCAGCAGTCTCAGCGGGAGTAATCGTGATACGCAGTATTTT
TRBV27,-,TRBJ1-2,-,CASSLFQQGLLYGYTF,TGTGCCAGCAGTTTATTCCAACAGGGCTTACTCTATGGCTACACCTTC
TRBV18,-,TRBJ2-1,-,CASSPWGGLINEQFF,TGTGCCAGCTCTCCATGGGGGGGGCTAATCAATGAGCAGTTCTTC
TRBV6-5,TRBD2,TRBJ2-7,-,CASSYSGTSSRFEQYF,TGTGCCAGCAGTTACTCGGGGACTAGCTCCCGGTTCGAGCAGTACTTC
TRBV6-4,-,TRBJ2-3,-,CASSDSSGGMGTDTQYF,TGTGCCAGCAGTGACTCGTCCGGCGGGATGGGCACAGATACGCAGTATTTT
TRBV19,-,TRBJ1-2,-,CASSQGSIGYTF,TGTGCCAGTAGTCAGGGGTCTATTGGCTACACCTTC
TRBV4-2,TRBD1,TRBJ2-5,-,CASSEGDRSPNF,TGTGCCAGCAGCGAAGGGGACAGATCCCCGAACTTC
TRBV5-1,-,TRBJ1-2,-,CASSMKMTGRQKYGYTF,TGCGCCAGCAGCATGAAGATGACAGGCCGGCAAAAATATGGCTACACCTTC
TRBV18,TRBD2,TRBJ2-7,-,CASSPPAGGLYEQYF,TGTGCCAGCTCACCACCCGCGGGGGGACTCTACGAGCAGTACTTC
TRBV5-4,TRBD1,TRBJ1-2,-,CASQDRDLRGYTF,TGTGCCAGCCAGGACAGGGACTTGCGTGGCTACACCTTC
TRBV6-7,TRBD1,TRBJ1-5,-,CASSYSVNRGRESNQPQHF,TGTGCCAGCAGTTACTCGGTCAACAGGGGGCGCGAAAGCAATCAGCCCCAGCATTTT
TRBV15,-,TRBJ1-2,-,CATSRDQYYGYTF,TGTGCCACCAGCAGAGATCAATACTATGGCTACACCTTC
TRBV5-4,-,TRBJ1-2,few,CASSLDAYGYTF,TGTGCCAGCAGCTTGGATGCGTATGGCTACACCTTC
TRBV10-1,TRBD2,TRBJ2-3,-,CASRPSGGKDTQYF,TGCGCCAGCAGGCCTAGCGGGGGGAAAGATACGCAGTATTTT